The 9 T cell receptor beta chains in this list originate from one sample, sequenced in a study of neoadjuvant anti-PD-1 for oral cavity cancer. The method was immunoSEQ multiplex PCR; TCRdb's version includes in-frame clones alone and lacks a portion of them. The sample holds around 81,000 clones, under 85% seen once. This material consisted of PBMCs, taken before nivolumab (anti-PD-1) treatment. The receptors originated from a person aged 35-79 years with oral cavity squamous cell carcinoma.

This chain joins TRBV28 and TRBJ1-1, with D unclear. Trimming took off 6 bases at V and 3 bases at J, with 14 bases between the two ends. Germline CDR1 MDHEN, CDR2 SYDVKM. The CDR3 sequence is 14 residues long. The CDR3 here is CASSLISEDTEAFF. The DNA for the CDR3 is TGTGCCAGCAGCCTCATCTCCGAGGACACTGAAGCTTTCTTT.

The V gene is TRBV10-3, the J gene TRBJ2-1; no definite D call. V was clipped by 3 bases and J by 5 bases, with 8 bases between them. The V gene's germline CDR1 is ENHRY and CDR2 SYGVKD. This CDR3 contains 13 residues. The CDR3 region is CAISDGPNNEQFF. As DNA, the CDR3 is TGTGCCATCAGTGATGGCCCGAACAATGAGCAGTTCTTC.

The chain carries TRBV5-4 and TRBJ2-7; 7 bases map to TRBD2. V shed 4 bases and J 5 bases; nucleotides not matched to a gene: 9. Germline assignment: CDR1 SGHNT and CDR2 YYREEE (reference sequence). CDR3 size: 14 residues. The CDR3 loop is CASSLRLAINEQYF. CDR3 nucleotides: TGTGCCAGCAGCCTAAGACTAGCAATCAACGAGCAGTACTTC.

The chain recombines TRBV9 with TRBJ1-1; 9 bases are a match to TRBD1. CDR3 length: 15 residues. J gave up 3 bases and V 0 bases, and 3 bases lay outside the gene matches. Germline V gene lookup returns CDR1 SGDLS and CDR2 YYNGEE. The CDR3 DNA sequence: TGTGCCAGCAGCGTAGGAAGGACAGGGGACACTGAAGCTTTCTTT. Translating it yields CASSVGRTGDTEAFF.

The chain has TRBV2 and TRBJ2-5, with D perhaps assigned TRBD1 or TRBD2 (6 bases each). The CDR3 sequence is 12 residues long. Germline values: CDR1 SNHLY, CDR2 FYNNEI. V lost 7 bases and J lost 5, with 11 bases in between. The CDR3, as DNA: TGTGCCAGCACGGGGGACAAGGAGACCCAGTACTTC. This translates into CASTGDKETQYF.

V and J are TRBV29-1 and TRBJ1-1, with TRBD1 identical over 7 bases. The germline gives CDR1 SQVTM, CDR2 ANQGSEA. V lost 6 bases, J lost 1 base, and 8 bases stayed unmatched. This CDR3 is built from 14 residues. The DNA for the CDR3 is TGCAGCGTACGAAAGGGGGCGACGAACACTGAAGCTTTCTTT. Its translation: CSVRKGATNTEAFF.

The chain combines TRBV4-1 with TRBJ2-6; 9 bases are a match to TRBD1. CDR1 is MGHRA and CDR2 is YSYEKL in the germline V gene. Unmatched junction bases numbered 7, after V lost 4 bases and J lost 0 bases. The CDR3 loop spans 18 amino acids. CDR3 amino acids: CASSRRTGDSSGANVLTF. The CDR3 DNA reads TGCGCCAGCAGCCGTCGGACAGGGGATAGCTCTGGGGCCAACGTCCTGACTTTC.

The chain carries TRBV6-1 and TRBJ2-3; D is unclear. The length of the CDR3 is 14 residues. V gave up 0 bases and J gave up 2 bases, with 6 bases separating them. Germline CDR1 and CDR2: MNHNS and SASEGT. This CDR3 reads CASSEAGVTDTQYF. CDR3 in DNA: TGTGCCAGCAGTGAAGCTGGGGTCACAGATACGCAGTATTTT.

This chain joins TRBV2 and TRBJ2-1; 7 bases map to TRBD1. V lost 5 bases and J lost 4; bases outside the gene matches: 5. The CDR3 is 14 amino acids. Germline V gene data show CDR1 as SNHLY and CDR2 as FYNNEI. This CDR3 is CASSSDRLYNEQFF. In nucleotides, the CDR3 is TGTGCCAGCAGTTCGGACAGGTTGTACAATGAGCAGTTCTTC.